The 7 T cell receptor beta chains given below trace back to one sample, sequenced in a study of T cell repertoires in cytomegalovirus infection. TCRdb itself ran the reads through MiXCR, one entry per CDR3 protein. The sample has about 920,000 distinct CDR3 sequences, about 33% seen once. Their antigen targets remain unknown. This material consisted of cultured CD8+ T cells from PBMCs, taken from culture after CMV antigen stimulation. The source of these receptors is a human donor in good health (CMV status not recorded). Some clones in this sample may be carry-over from other donors' samples.

The chain couples TRBV7-9 to TRBJ2-1, with 9 bases lining up with TRBD2. The CDR3 runs 16 residues. CDR1 and CDR2 (germline): SEHNR, FQNEAQ (reference sequence). V gave up 5 bases and J gave up 0 bases; unmatched junction bases: 5. CDR3 amino acids: CASSPRSGGSYNEQFF. The CDR3 DNA follows: TGTGCCAGCAGCCCCCGTAGCGGGGGCTCCTACAATGAGCAGTTCTTC.

This clonotype was seen a handful of times. CDR3: CASSYFTGGTGNKQETQYF. CDR3 sequence (DNA): TGTGCCAGCAGTTACTTTACGGGCGGGACAGGGAACAAGCAAGAGACCCAGTACTTC. This chain uses TRBV6-6 with TRBJ2-5, with 9 bases that match TRBD1. Trimming removed 1 base from V and 2 bases from J; junction bases left unmatched: 14. This CDR3 is 19 amino acids long. Germline assignment: CDR1 MNHNY and CDR2 SVGAGI (reference sequence).

The CDR3 sequence: CASSLDWRGVYNEQFF. In DNA, the CDR3 is TGTGCCAGCAGCTTAGACTGGCGGGGGGTCTACAATGAGCAGTTCTTC. This chain uses TRBV7-2 with TRBJ2-1, with TRBD2 matching over 8 bases. This CDR3 has 16 residues. Germline loops: CDR1 SGHTA, CDR2 FQGNSA. V was pared by 1 base and J by 3 bases, with 5 bases of the junction left unmatched.

This clonotype was detected ten times or more. The rearrangement joins TRBV7-2 to TRBJ2-1, with 13 bases lining up with TRBD2. The germline V gene encodes CDR1 SGHTA and CDR2 FQGNSA. The V and J ends lost 5 bases and 9 bases, in that order; junction bases with no gene match: 16. This CDR3 spans 18 amino acids. The CDR3 sequence is CASSLRLAGGPYKAEQFF. The CDR3 coding sequence is TGTGCCAGCAGCCTTCGACTAGCGGGGGGTCCCTACAAGGCTGAGCAGTTCTTC. The variable domain in full, with the rest retrieved from reference TRBV7-2 and TRBJ2-1, is GAGVSQSPSNKVTEKGKDVELRCDPISGHTALYWYRQSLGQGLEFLIYFQGNSAPDKSGLPSDRFSAERTGGSVSTLTIQRTQQEDSAVYLCASSLRLAGGPYKAEQFFGPGTRLTVL.

The sample holds many counts of this clonotype. The V gene is TRBV6-6, the J gene TRBJ2-3; 7 positions agree with TRBD2. J was trimmed by 5 bases and V by 6 bases; bases with no gene match: 14. The CDR3 consists of 16 residues. Germline-derived CDR1 and CDR2 are MNHNY and SVGAGI (reference sequence). The CDR3 spells CASRDPYGGFLDTQYF. The CDR3 DNA reads as TGTGCCAGCAGGGATCCCTACGGGGGGTTTTTAGATACGCAGTATTTT.

The chain has TRBV7-2 and TRBJ2-1; no clear D gene. Germline V CDR1 and CDR2: SGHTA, FQGNSA. The CDR3 extends over 16 amino acids. V lost 2 bases and J 0 bases, leaving 11 bases between the germline ends. CDR3 in DNA: TGTGCCAGCAGCTTATCCGGATCTAGCTCCTACAATGAGCAGTTCTTC. Its protein product is CASSLSGSSSYNEQFF.

V is TRBV6-2 or TRBV6-3 and J is TRBJ2-1, with D possibly TRBD2 on 7 matching bases. This CDR3 comprises 15 residues. Trimming shortened V by 0 bases and J by 10 bases, and 16 bases separated the two germline ends. CDR1 MNHEY and CDR2 SVGEGT come from the germline V gene. CDR3 sequence (DNA): TGTGCCAGCAGTTACTCGATCGTCGGGGGGCTGGAGCAGTTCTTC. Translated, it gives CASSYSIVGGLEQFF.